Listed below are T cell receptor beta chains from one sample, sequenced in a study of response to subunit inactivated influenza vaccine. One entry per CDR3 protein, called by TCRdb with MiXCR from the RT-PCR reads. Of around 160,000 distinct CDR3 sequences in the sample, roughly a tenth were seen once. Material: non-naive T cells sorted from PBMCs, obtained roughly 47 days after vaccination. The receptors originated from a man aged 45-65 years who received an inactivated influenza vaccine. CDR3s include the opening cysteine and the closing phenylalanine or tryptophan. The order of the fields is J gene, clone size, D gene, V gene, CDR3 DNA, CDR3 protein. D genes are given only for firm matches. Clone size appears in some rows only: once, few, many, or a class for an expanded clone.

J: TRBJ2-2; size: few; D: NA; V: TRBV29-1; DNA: TGCAGCGTGTGGCAGGGTGTCACCGGGGAGCTGTTTTTT; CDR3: CSVWQGVTGELFF
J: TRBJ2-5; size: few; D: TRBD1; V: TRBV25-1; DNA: TGTGCCACCACCCGGACAGGGACGGAGACCCAGTACTTC; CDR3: CATTRTGTETQYF
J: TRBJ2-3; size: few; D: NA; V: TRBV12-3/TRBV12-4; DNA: TGTGCCAGCAGCCTAACGGTTTCGGCAGATACGCAGTATTTT; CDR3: CASSLTVSADTQYF
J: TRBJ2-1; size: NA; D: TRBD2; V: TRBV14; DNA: TGTGCCAGCAGCCTTCAGCGGGGCCCATACAATGAGCAGTTCTTC; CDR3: CASSLQRGPYNEQFF
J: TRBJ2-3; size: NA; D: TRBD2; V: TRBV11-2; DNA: TGTGCCAGCAGCTTAGGTGCTAGCGGGAGCACAGATACGCAGTATTTT; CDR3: CASSLGASGSTDTQYF
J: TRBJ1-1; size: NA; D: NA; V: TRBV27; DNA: TGTGCCAGCAGTTTACTCCAGGGGAACACTGAAGCTTTCTTT; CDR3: CASSLLQGNTEAFF
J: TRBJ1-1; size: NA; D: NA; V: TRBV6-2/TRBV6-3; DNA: TGTGCCAGCAGTTACGTTGCGCCGAACACTGAAGCTTTCTTT; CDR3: CASSYVAPNTEAFF
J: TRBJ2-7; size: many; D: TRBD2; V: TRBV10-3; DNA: TGTGCCATCAGCTCAAGCGGGAGTACCTACGAGCAGTACTTC; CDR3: CAISSSGSTYEQYF
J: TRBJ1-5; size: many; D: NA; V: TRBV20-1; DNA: TGCAGTGCTAGAGGAGGGGCCAATCAGCCCCAGCATTTT; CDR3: CSARGGANQPQHF
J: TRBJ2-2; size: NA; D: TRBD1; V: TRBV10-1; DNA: TGCGCCAGCAGCGAACAGGGGCTCGGCACCGGGGAGCTGTTTTTT; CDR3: CASSEQGLGTGELFF
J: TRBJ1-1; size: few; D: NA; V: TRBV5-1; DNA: TGCGCCAGCAGCTTCCTGAGGAACACTGAAGCTTTCTTT; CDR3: CASSFLRNTEAFF
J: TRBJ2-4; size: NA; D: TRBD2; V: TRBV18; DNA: TGTGCCAGCTCCGGGGGGGGCGAAAACATTCAGTACTTC; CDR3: CASSGGGENIQYF
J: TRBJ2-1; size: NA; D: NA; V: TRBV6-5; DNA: TGTGCCAGCAGTTACTCTCAAGTCTACAATGAGCAGTTCTTC; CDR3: CASSYSQVYNEQFF
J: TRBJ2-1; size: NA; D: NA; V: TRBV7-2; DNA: TGTGCCAGCAGCTCCTTGGGGGGGGGCGGATGGAATGAGCAGTTCTTC; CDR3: CASSSLGGGGWNEQFF
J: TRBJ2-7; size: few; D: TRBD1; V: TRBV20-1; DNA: TGCAGTGCCCAGGGAGATTCCGGGACAGGGGGCTTCGAGCAGTACTTC; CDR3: CSAQGDSGTGGFEQYF
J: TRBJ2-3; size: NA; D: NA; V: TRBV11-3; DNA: TGTGCCAGCAGCTTAGAGATTGTGGGCGCGAGGAAAGATACGCAGTATTTT; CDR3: CASSLEIVGARKDTQYF
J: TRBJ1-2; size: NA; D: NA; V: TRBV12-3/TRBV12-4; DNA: TGTGCCAGCAGTTGGGACATTTCCTATGGCTACACCTTC; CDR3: CASSWDISYGYTF
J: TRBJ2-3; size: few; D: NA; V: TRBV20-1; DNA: TGCAGTGCTAACCGGGACACCGGCACAGATACGCAGTATTTT; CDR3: CSANRDTGTDTQYF
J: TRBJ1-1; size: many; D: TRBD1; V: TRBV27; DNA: TGTGCCAGCAGTTCATCTTCTACAGGGGAGAGGAACACTGAAGCTTTCTTT; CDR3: CASSSSSTGERNTEAFF
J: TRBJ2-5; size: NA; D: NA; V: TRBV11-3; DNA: TGTGCCAGCAGACCGTACTCTAATATTCAGGGTCAAGAGACCCAGTACTTC; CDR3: CASRPYSNIQGQETQYF